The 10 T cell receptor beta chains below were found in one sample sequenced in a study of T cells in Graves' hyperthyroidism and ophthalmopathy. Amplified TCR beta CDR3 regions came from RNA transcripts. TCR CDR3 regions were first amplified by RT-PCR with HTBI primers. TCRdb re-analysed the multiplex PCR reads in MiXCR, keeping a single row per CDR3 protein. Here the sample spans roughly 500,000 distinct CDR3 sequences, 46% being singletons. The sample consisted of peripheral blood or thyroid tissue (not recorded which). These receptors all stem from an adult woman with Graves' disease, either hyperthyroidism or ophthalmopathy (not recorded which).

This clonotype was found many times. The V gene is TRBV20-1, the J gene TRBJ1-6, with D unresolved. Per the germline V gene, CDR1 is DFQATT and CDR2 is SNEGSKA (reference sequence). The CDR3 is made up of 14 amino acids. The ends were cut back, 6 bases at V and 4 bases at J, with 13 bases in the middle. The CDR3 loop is CSAQSDAYNSPLHF. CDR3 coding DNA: TGCAGTGCCCAGAGCGATGCGTATAATTCACCCCTCCACTTT.

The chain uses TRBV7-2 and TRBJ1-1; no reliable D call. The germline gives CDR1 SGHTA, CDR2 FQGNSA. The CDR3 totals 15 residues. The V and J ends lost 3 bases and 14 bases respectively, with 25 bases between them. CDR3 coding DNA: TGTGCCAGCAGCTTCAATCCGGGAGCCTACAATGAGCAGTTCTTT. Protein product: CASSFNPGAYNEQFF.

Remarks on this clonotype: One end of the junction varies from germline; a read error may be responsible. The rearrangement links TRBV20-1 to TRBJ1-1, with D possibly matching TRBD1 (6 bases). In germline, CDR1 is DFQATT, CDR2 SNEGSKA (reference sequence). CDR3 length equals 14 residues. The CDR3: CSAFLQGDASEASF. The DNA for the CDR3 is TGCAGTGCCTTCTTACAGGGCGACGCTTCTGAAGCTTCCTTT.

The CDR3 DNA follows: TGCAGCGTTGAAGTAGGTGACACCGCGACCTACGAGCAGTACTTC. This codes for CSVEVGDTATYEQYF. The rearrangement uses TRBV29-1 and TRBJ2-7; D is uncertain. The CDR3 consists of 15 residues. Germline V gene sequence: CDR1 SQVTM, CDR2 ANQGSEA. Trimming shortened V by 1 base and J by 2 bases, and 15 bases separated the two germline ends.

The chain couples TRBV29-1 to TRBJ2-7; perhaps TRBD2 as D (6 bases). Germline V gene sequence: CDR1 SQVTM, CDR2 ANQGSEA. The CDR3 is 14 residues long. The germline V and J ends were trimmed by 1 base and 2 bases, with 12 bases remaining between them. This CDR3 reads CSVEGEDKTYEQYF. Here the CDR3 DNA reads TGCAGCGTTGAAGGGGAGGACAAGACCTACGAGCAGTACTTC.

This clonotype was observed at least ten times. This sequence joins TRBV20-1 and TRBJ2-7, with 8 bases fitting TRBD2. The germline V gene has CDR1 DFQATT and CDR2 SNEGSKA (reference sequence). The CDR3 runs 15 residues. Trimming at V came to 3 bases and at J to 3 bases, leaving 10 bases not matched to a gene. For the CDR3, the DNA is TGCAGTGCTAGGGATCGGGGGGGCACCCTCTACGAGCAGTACTTC. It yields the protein CSARDRGGTLYEQYF.

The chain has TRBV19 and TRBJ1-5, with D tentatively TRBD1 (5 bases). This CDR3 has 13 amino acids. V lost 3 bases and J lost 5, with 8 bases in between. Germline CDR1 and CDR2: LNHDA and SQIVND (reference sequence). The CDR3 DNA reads TGTGCCAGTAGTATTAAAGGGGATCAGCCCCAGCATTTT. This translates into CASSIKGDQPQHF.

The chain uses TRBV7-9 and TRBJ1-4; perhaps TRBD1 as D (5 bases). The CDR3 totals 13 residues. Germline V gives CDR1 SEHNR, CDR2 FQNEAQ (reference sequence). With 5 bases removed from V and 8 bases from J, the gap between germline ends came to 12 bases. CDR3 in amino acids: CASSATEIEKLFF. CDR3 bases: TGTGCCAGCAGCGCGACAGAAATAGAAAAACTGTTTTTT.

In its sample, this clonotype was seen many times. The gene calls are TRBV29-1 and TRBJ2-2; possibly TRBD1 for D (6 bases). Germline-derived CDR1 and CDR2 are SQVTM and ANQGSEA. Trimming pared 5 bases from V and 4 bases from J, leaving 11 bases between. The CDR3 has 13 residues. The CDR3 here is CSVTGYGTGELFF. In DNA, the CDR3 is TGCAGCGTTACAGGGTATGGCACCGGGGAGCTGTTTTTT.

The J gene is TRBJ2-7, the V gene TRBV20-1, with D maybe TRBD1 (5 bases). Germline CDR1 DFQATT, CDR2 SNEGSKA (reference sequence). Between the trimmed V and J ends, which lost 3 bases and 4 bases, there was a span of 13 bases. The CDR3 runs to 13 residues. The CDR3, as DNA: TGCAGTGCTAGCATGGCAGGGATGTACGAGCAGTACTTC. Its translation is CSASMAGMYEQYF.